The 17 T cell receptor beta chains presented below share a single source sample, sequenced in a study of blood T cell repertoires in COVID-19. Sequencing was performed with immunoSEQ multiplex PCR; in TCRdb, only in-frame clones are kept and a portion is missing. Of about 180,000 clones listed, more than 85% were seen once; the top ten hold under 3.5%. The specimen was peripheral blood. These receptors all come from a woman in her twenties or thirties with active or convalescent COVID-19.

In its sample, this clone was seen many times. At one end, the junction sequence differs from germline, possibly due to a read error. V is TRBV5-1 and J is TRBJ2-2; 9 bases agree with TRBD2. Germline V CDR1 and CDR2: SGHRS, YFSETQ. There are 16 residues in the CDR3. CDR3 DNA: TGCGCCCGCAGTCGGACTCGCGGGGGGGCCGTCGGGGAGCTGTTTTTT. It codes for CARSRTRGGAVGELFF.

This clone was seen a single time. The chain couples TRBV5-1 to TRBJ2-1, with 12 positions matching TRBD2. With V trimmed by 0 bases and J by 7 bases, 5 bases remained unmatched. The germline V gene has CDR1 SGHRS and CDR2 YFSETQ. The CDR3 runs 16 residues. The chain's CDR3 is CASSLESSGRGNEQFF. The CDR3 bases are TGCGCCAGCAGCTTGGAGTCTAGCGGGAGGGGGAATGAGCAGTTCTTC.

The rearrangement joins TRBV19 to TRBJ2-2; maybe TRBD2 (6 bases). Trimming removed 6 bases from V and 4 bases from J, with 15 bases in between. CDR1 is LNHDA and CDR2 is SQIVND in the germline V gene (reference sequence). CDR3 length equals 15 residues. CDR3 residues: CASRTGTRGTGELFF. For the CDR3, the DNA is TGTGCCAGTAGAACCGGGACTCGCGGCACCGGGGAGCTGTTTTTT.

This chain uses TRBV5-1 with TRBJ2-1, with TRBD2 identical over 8 bases. The V and J ends lost 0 bases and 3 bases, in that order; junction bases with no gene match: 5. This CDR3 contains 16 residues. In germline, CDR1 is SGHRS, CDR2 YFSETQ. DNA for the CDR3: TGCGCCAGCAGCTTGGAAAGGGGACTAGTCTACAATGAGCAGTTCTTC. Translated, it gives CASSLERGLVYNEQFF.

The chain combines TRBV9 with TRBJ2-5; D gene uncertain. The V end lost 0 bases, the J end lost 1 base, and 10 bases lay between the germline ends. This CDR3 is built from 15 residues. Germline lookup yields CDR1 SGDLS and CDR2 YYNGEE. CDR3 protein: CASSVGGILQETQYF. The DNA for the CDR3 is TGTGCCAGCAGCGTAGGAGGAATTCTCCAAGAGACCCAGTACTTC.

The count of this clone is one. J is TRBJ1-3 and V is TRBV19; 7 positions agree with TRBD1. This CDR3 has 15 residues. The germline V gene encodes CDR1 LNHDA and CDR2 SQIVND (reference sequence). V lost 7 bases, J lost 0 bases, and 6 bases stayed unmatched. The CDR3 DNA reads as TGTGCCAGTAACGCCGGGACAGTCTCTGGAAACACCATATATTTT. Translation gives CASNAGTVSGNTIYF.

This clone occurred once. For the CDR3, the DNA is TGTGCCAGCAGCCAAGATAGAACCTACGAGCAGTACTTC. This codes for CASSQDRTYEQYF. The V and J genes are TRBV4-2 and TRBJ2-7; no definite D call. Germline-derived CDR1 and CDR2 are LGHNA and YNFKEQ. Trimming left V 0 bases short and J 2 bases short, with 5 bases between. This CDR3 is built from 13 residues.

Note on this clone: Mismatch with germline at one junction end may stem from a read error. This chain connects TRBV7-7 to TRBJ2-7; tentatively, D is TRBD2 (5 bases). The CDR3 is 13 amino acids. Germline V CDR1 and CDR2: SSHAT, FNYEAQ (reference sequence). The CDR3 loop reads CASSQDFGAEQYF. In DNA, the CDR3 is TGTGCTAGCAGCCAGGACTTCGGTGCCGAGCAGTACTTC.

V gene TRBV9 combines with J gene TRBJ1-2, with TRBD1 matching over 8 bases. Germline CDR1 SGDLS, CDR2 YYNGEE. V lost 4 bases to trimming and J lost 3 bases; unmatched junction nucleotides: 8. This CDR3 spans 15 amino acids. The CDR3 coding sequence is TGTGCCAGCAGCCCTTCAGGGGGCCCGTACTATGGCTACACCTTC. Encoded protein: CASSPSGGPYYGYTF.

This clone was detected a few times. The chain is built from TRBV19 and TRBJ1-2, with TRBD1 matching 10 bases. V shed 4 bases, J shed 5 bases, and the junction held 1 base outside the gene matches. CDR3 length: 13 amino acids. Germline V CDR1 and CDR2: LNHDA, SQIVND (reference sequence). In nucleotides, the CDR3 is TGTGCCAGTAGTACGGGACAGGGGTATGGCTACACCTTC. Translation gives CASSTGQGYGYTF. Looking up the rest from reference TRBV19 and TRBJ1-2 gives the full variable domain: DGGITQSPKYLFRKEGQNVTLSCEQNLNHDAMYWYRQDPGQGLRLIYYSQIVNDFQKGDIAEGYSVSREKKESFPLTVTSAQKNPTAFYLCASSTGQGYGYTFGSGTRLTVV.

The gene calls are TRBV6-5 and TRBJ2-7; no reliable D call. This CDR3 region has 13 residues. The germline V and J ends were trimmed by 2 bases and 6 bases, with 11 bases remaining between them. Germline V gives CDR1 MNHEY, CDR2 SVGAGI. The CDR3 reads CASSYLSGGEQYF. The CDR3 DNA follows: TGTGCCAGCAGTTACCTGTCCGGCGGCGAGCAGTACTTC.

This chain connects TRBV6-6 to TRBJ2-1, with a possible D match to TRBD2 (6 bases). V dropped 10 bases and J dropped 4 bases, with 17 bases sitting between them. This CDR3 has 14 amino acids. The germline V gene encodes CDR1 MNHNY and CDR2 SVGAGI (reference sequence). CDR3 nucleotides: TGTGCCACCACTTCGGGGGTTGGGTACAATGAGCAGTTCTTC. Protein sequence: CATTSGVGYNEQFF.

CDR3 loop: CASSPLDRGNYGYTF. The CDR3 region has the DNA TGTGCCAGCAGCCCCCTTGACAGGGGTAACTATGGCTACACCTTC. This rearrangement joins TRBV3-1 (or the pseudogene TRBV3-2) to TRBJ1-2, with TRBD1 matching over 8 bases. V was clipped by 4 bases and J by 1 base; unmatched bases: 5. This CDR3 comprises 15 residues. The germline V gene has CDR1 LGHDT and CDR2 YNNKEL (reference sequence).

This sequence joins TRBV30 and TRBJ2-3; D is unclear. The V end lost 5 bases, the J end lost 0 bases, and 6 bases lay between the germline ends. In germline, CDR1 is GTSNPN, CDR2 SVGIG (reference sequence). The CDR3 has 12 residues. CDR3 residues: CAWSRSTDTQYF. The CDR3 nucleotides are TGTGCCTGGTCTCGTAGCACAGATACGCAGTATTTT. The full variable domain, its missing parts supplied by reference TRBV30 and TRBJ2-3, is SQTIHQWPATLVQPVGSPLSLECTVEGTSNPNLYWYRQAAGRGLQLLFYSVGIGQISSEVPQNLSASRPQDRQFILSSKKLLLSDSGFYLCAWSRSTDTQYFGPGTRLTVL.

V usage is TRBV5-1 and J usage is TRBJ2-1; 8 bases agree with TRBD2. Germline lookup yields CDR1 SGHRS and CDR2 YFSETQ. The V segment lost 4 bases and the J segment 9 bases; nucleotides outside the gene matches: 18. The CDR3 spans 17 residues. This CDR3 is CASSLLKGSGVGREQFF. The CDR3 DNA follows: TGCGCCAGCAGCCTACTTAAGGGTAGCGGGGTGGGTCGTGAGCAGTTCTTC. Based on the CDR3 plus reference TRBV5-1 and TRBJ2-1, the full variable domain is KAGVTQTPRYLIKTRGQQVTLSCSPISGHRSVSWYQQTPGQGLQFLFEYFSETQRNKGNFPGRFSGRQFSNSRSEMNVSTLELGDSALYLCASSLLKGSGVGREQFFGPGTRLTVL.

The chain joins TRBV12-5 to TRBJ2-7, with TRBD2 identical over 10 bases. Germline CDR1 LGHNT, CDR2 FRNRAP. V shed 0 bases and J 0 bases; nucleotides not matched to a gene: 11. This CDR3 spans 19 amino acids. The CDR3 DNA reads TGTGCTAGTGGTTTGGTACCAATAGGTCAGCGGGGGGGCTCCTACGAGCAGTACTTC. It translates to CASGLVPIGQRGGSYEQYF.

V and J are TRBV29-1 and TRBJ2-1, with TRBD2 as a possible D gene (7 bases). The germline V gene encodes CDR1 SQVTM and CDR2 ANQGSEA. This CDR3 is 13 amino acids long. Trimming cost V 4 bases and J 5 bases, with 12 bases left between them. CDR3 in DNA: TGCAGCGTTGTCGAGGGGGGGAACAATGAGCAGTTCTTC. Amino acid sequence: CSVVEGGNNEQFF.